This TCR beta chain appears in the sequencing data of a study of CD8 T cells in ankylosing spondylitis. Study-level points and caveats: Clones linked to the disease showed a CD8+ phenotype. They occurred at relatively low frequencies in peripheral blood. Clones linked to disease were reported to show significant enrichment in matched ankylosing spondylitis synovial fluid. A motif in TCR beta, a set of roughly eight highly homologous variants, appeared characteristic of ankylosing spondylitis blood.

CDR3 size: 12 residues. Germline V gene lookup returns CDR1 SQVTM and CDR2 ANQGSEA. Germline trimming cut 8 bases from V and 5 bases from J; bases unmatched to any gene: 2. This clonotype was observed a handful of times. Its specificity is not known. It was by quantitative 5'-RACE with molecular barcodes that TCR beta libraries were made. TCRdb fed the 5' RACE reads into MiXCR, producing one record per CDR3 protein. The sample lists about 540,000 distinct CDR3 sequences; about 12% were seen once. The clonotype originates from a male donor with ankylosing spondylitis. The rearrangement uses TRBV29-1 and TRBJ2-2; 10 positions match TRBD1. Sample: blood, either unsorted or a sorted T cell fraction (not recorded which). The CDR3, as DNA: TGCAGCTCGGGACAGGGGACCGGGGAGCTGTTTTTT. Translation gives CSSGQGTGELFF.